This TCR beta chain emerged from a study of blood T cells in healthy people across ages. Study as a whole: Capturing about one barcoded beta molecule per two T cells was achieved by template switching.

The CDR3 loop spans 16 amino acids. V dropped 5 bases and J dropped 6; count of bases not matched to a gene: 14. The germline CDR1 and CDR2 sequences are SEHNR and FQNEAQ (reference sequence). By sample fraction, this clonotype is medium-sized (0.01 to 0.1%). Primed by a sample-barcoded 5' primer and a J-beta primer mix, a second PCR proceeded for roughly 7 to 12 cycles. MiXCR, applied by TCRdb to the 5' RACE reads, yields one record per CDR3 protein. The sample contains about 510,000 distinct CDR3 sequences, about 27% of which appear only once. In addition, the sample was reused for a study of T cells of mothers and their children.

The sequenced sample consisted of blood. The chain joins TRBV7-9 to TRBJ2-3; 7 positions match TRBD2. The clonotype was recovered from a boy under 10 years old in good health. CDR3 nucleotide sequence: TGTGCCAGCAGCCCCTCCTACCGGGGGGTGGGGGATACGCAGTATTTT. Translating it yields CASSPSYRGVGDTQYF.